A selection of T cell receptor beta chains follows, all from one sample in a study of PD-1 blockade in mismatch repair-deficient tumors. The data were produced by immunoSEQ multiplex PCR, yet TCRdb's version contains in-frame clones alone and is incomplete. The sample comprises under 50,000 clones, approximately 80% of which are singletons, and around 1% rests with the top ten. This specimen consisted of PBMCs, obtained around 40 weeks after starting pembrolizumab. These receptors all come from an adult with mismatch repair-deficient cancer. The CDR3 runs from the conserved cysteine through the conserved F or W. Each record gives: CDR3 protein, J gene, V gene.

CASKGAGDSPLHF TRBJ1-6 TRBV5-1
CASSTPGQLYNEQFF TRBJ2-1 TRBV19
CASSYQQGHQPQHF TRBJ1-5 TRBV6-6
CASSSPGSDEQYF TRBJ2-7 TRBV2
CASSPQQGDEQYF TRBJ2-7 TRBV14
CASSYSSGYDQPQHF TRBJ1-5 TRBV6-5
CASSLGRLAGGQETQYF TRBJ2-5 TRBV5-1
CASSGEGGPSGELFF TRBJ2-2 TRBV2
CASSFTGTGGEYF TRBJ2-7 TRBV5-4
CASSLDRAGGHNEQFF TRBJ2-1 TRBV7-3
CASNQGLANTGELFF TRBJ2-2 TRBV6-5
CASSLAAGNTEAFF TRBJ1-1 TRBV7-8
CGGRLGLLSETQYF TRBJ2-5 TRBV28
CASSDGLAANNEQFF TRBJ2-1 TRBV9
CKTAREGEQFF TRBJ2-1 TRBV20-1
CASSPGQLSGNTIYF TRBJ1-3 TRBV19
CASSQGFHREKLFF TRBJ1-4 TRBV9
CASSRDRGYNSPLHF TRBJ1-6 TRBV18
CASKLTANSPLHF TRBJ1-6 TRBV2